A single sample gave rise to the 10 T cell receptor beta chains below, sequenced in a study of blood T cell repertoires in COVID-19. Sequencing used immunoSEQ multiplex PCR; TCRdb keeps in-frame clones, though not all of them. The sample records approximately 250,000 clones, around 83% being singletons. The sample comprised peripheral blood. Receptors were obtained from a woman between 40 and 55 years old who had recovered from COVID-19.

V usage is TRBV7-8 and J usage is TRBJ2-4; TRBD1 is a possible D gene (6 bases). The CDR3 length is 14 residues. The V and J ends lost 5 bases and 3 bases respectively, with 11 bases between them. Looked up from germline, CDR1 is SGHVS and CDR2 is FQNEAQ. CDR3 coding DNA: TGTGCCAGCAGCCCAGGGGATGTCAAAAACATTCAGTACTTC. Translation gives CASSPGDVKNIQYF.

V gene TRBV7-2 combines with J gene TRBJ1-5; a weak D match, TRBD1 (6 bases). The V end lost 0 bases, the J end lost 5 bases, and 14 bases lay between the germline ends. There are 16 residues in the CDR3. Germline loops: CDR1 SGHTA, CDR2 FQGNSA. CDR3 region: CASSLAILGGHQPQHF. In DNA, the CDR3 is TGTGCCAGCAGCTTAGCGATATTAGGGGGACATCAGCCCCAGCATTTT. Variable domain in full (rest from reference TRBV7-2 and TRBJ1-5): GAGVSQSPSNKVTEKGKDVELRCDPISGHTALYWYRQSLGQGLEFLIYFQGNSAPDKSGLPSDRFSAERTGGSVSTLTIQRTQQEDSAVYLCASSLAILGGHQPQHFGDGTRLSIL.

The chain links TRBV14 to TRBJ1-2, with D hard to call. CDR3 size: 15 residues. Germline V gene sequence: CDR1 SGHDN, CDR2 FVKESK. Deletions cut 4 bases from V and 4 bases from J, with 16 bases between. CDR3 bases: TGTGCCAGCAGCCCCATCGGGGTCGGCGGCTATGGCTACACCTTC. This translates into CASSPIGVGGYGYTF.

The chain couples TRBV5-1 to TRBJ2-5, with D possibly matching TRBD1 (6 bases). From germline, CDR1 is SGHRS and CDR2 YFSETQ. The CDR3 covers 15 residues. V lost 3 bases and J 5 bases, leaving 17 bases between the germline ends. CDR3 bases: TGCGCCAGCAGCTCGCAACAGGGTAGAGGGGAGACCCAGTACTTC. Its translation is CASSSQQGRGETQYF. Complete variable domain (other parts from reference TRBV5-1 and TRBJ2-5): KAGVTQTPRYLIKTRGQQVTLSCSPISGHRSVSWYQQTPGQGLQFLFEYFSETQRNKGNFPGRFSGRQFSNSRSEMNVSTLELGDSALYLCASSSQQGRGETQYFGPGTRLLVL.

This clone was counted a single time. The J gene is TRBJ2-3, the V gene TRBV9; TRBD2 matches 7 bases. The V segment lost 2 bases and the J segment 2 bases; nucleotides outside the gene matches: 2. The CDR3 totals 14 residues. Germline CDR1 reads SGDLS; CDR2 reads YYNGEE. The chain's CDR3 is CASSVGGNTDTQYF. The CDR3, as DNA: TGTGCCAGCAGCGTCGGGGGGAACACAGATACGCAGTATTTT.

The V gene is TRBV15, the J gene TRBJ2-7; D possibly corresponds to TRBD1 (6 bases). Germline CDR1 reads LNHNV; CDR2 reads YYDKDF (reference sequence). The germline V and J ends were trimmed by 0 bases and 5 bases, with 11 bases remaining between them. CDR3 length: 14 residues. Here the CDR3 DNA reads TGTGCCACCAGCAGAGAGCAGGGGCTAGACGAGCAGTACTTC. Its translation is CATSREQGLDEQYF.

This clone occurred a few times. V and J are TRBV2 and TRBJ1-1; no clear D gene. This CDR3 is 12 amino acids long. V was clipped by 5 bases and J by 0 bases, with 4 bases between them. The germline CDR1 and CDR2 sequences are SNHLY and FYNNEI. The CDR3 DNA follows: TGTGCCAGCAGTCAGGTGAACACTGAAGCTTTCTTT. Protein product: CASSQVNTEAFF. Full variable domain (outside the CDR3, taken from reference TRBV2 and TRBJ1-1): EPEVTQTPSHQVTQMGQEVILRCVPISNHLYFYWYRQILGQKVEFLVSFYNNEISEKSEIFDDQFSVERPDGSNFTLKIRSTKLEDSAMYFCASSQVNTEAFFGQGTRLTVV.

The CDR3 DNA follows: TGCGCCAGCAGCATTGACTCCGGAAGCTCCTACGAGCAGTACTTC. Amino acids: CASSIDSGSSYEQYF. This chain links TRBV5-1 with TRBJ2-7; no clear D gene. Germline assignment: CDR1 SGHRS and CDR2 YFSETQ. V gave up 4 bases and J gave up 0 bases, with 14 bases separating them. The CDR3 has 15 residues.

This sequence joins TRBV28 and TRBJ2-7, with D hard to call. V was trimmed by 9 bases and J by 0 bases, leaving 15 bases between them. CDR1 MDHEN and CDR2 SYDVKM come from the germline V gene. This CDR3 region has 14 residues. CDR3 bases: TGTGCCAGTATCCCGCCTGGTAGCTCCTACGAGCAGTACTTC. Its translation is CASIPPGSSYEQYF.

The V gene is TRBV6-5, the J gene TRBJ1-2; tentatively, D is TRBD1 (6 bases). Germline CDR1 MNHEY, CDR2 SVGAGI. The CDR3 has 13 amino acids. V lost 5 bases and J lost 8, with 15 bases in between. The CDR3 coding sequence is TGTGCCAGCAGTCTCGGACAGCTTTTCGGCTACACCTTC. Amino acid sequence: CASSLGQLFGYTF.